This TCR beta chain comes out of a study of cytomegalovirus exposure and HLA in healthy donors. General observations from the study: The authors later found HLA-associated TCR beta chains more clonally expanded than equally common others.

This clone occurred once. Its specificity is not known. PCR amplification relied on 60 Vbeta primers (plus 13 Jbeta primers). As originally analysed: Later analysis identified tens of millions of unique TCR beta chains, around 10 million shared. Assay used: immunoSEQ multiplex PCR; TCRdb lists only in-frame clones, some missing. The D gene and trimming were derived from the DNA, and the V and J assignments and clone size from that table. The top ten clones hold around 2.5% of a sample with 150,000 to 200,000 clones, around 77% of them seen once. The sequence derives from a man in his sixties in good health and CMV-seronegative. Sequenced input: PBMCs.

In DNA, the CDR3 is TGTGCCAGCAGCTTAAACGGGCAGGGCTTGCATCAGCCCCAGCATTTT. It translates to CASSLNGQGLHQPQHF. The gene calls are TRBV7-2 and TRBJ1-5, with D possibly TRBD1 on 5 matching bases. CDR3 length: 16 residues. Looked up from germline, CDR1 is SGHTA and CDR2 is FQGNSA. V was pared by 2 bases and J by 5 bases, with 16 bases between.